Detailed here is one T cell receptor (beta chain). The CDR3 has 15 amino acids. The germline V gene encodes CDR1 SQVTM and CDR2 ANQGSEA. The ends were cut back, 6 bases at V and 0 bases at J, with 14 bases in the middle. The data were taken from a study of blood T cell repertoires in COVID-19. Study as a whole: There were acute and convalescent COVID-19 samples, and they came from the United States, Italy and Spain. T cells, B-cell-depleted T cells, or PBMCs provided the cDNA or gDNA that served as material.

Original processing notes: Reference gene primer amplification gave estimated nucleated cell counts. Using immunoSEQ multiplex PCR, the repertoire was profiled, and TCRdb retains in-frame clones only, with some absent. V, J and clone size reflect that table, while D and trimming were determined from the DNA. The profile covers about 230,000 clones, with under 90% appearing a single time and around 10% taken by the ten largest. Input material: peripheral blood. The rearrangement joins TRBV29-1 to TRBJ2-2; D might be TRBD1 (6 bases). This TCR came from a man aged 45-65 years with COVID-19, enrolled during active disease. The CDR3 DNA follows: TGCAGCGTCGCACCCGGGACAACGAACACCGGGGAGCTGTTTTTT. This codes for CSVAPGTTNTGELFF.